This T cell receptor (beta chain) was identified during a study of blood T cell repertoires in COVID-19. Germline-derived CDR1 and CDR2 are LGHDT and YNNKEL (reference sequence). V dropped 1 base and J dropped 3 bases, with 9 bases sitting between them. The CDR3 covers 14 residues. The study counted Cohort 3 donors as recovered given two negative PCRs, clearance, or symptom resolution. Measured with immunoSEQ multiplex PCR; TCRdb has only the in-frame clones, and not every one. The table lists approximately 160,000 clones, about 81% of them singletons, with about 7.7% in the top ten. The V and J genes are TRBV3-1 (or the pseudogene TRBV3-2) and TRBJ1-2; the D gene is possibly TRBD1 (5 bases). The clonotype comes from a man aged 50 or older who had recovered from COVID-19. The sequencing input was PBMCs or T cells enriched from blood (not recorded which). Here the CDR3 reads CASSQAGIDYGYTF. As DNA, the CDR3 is TGTGCCAGCAGCCAAGCAGGGATCGACTATGGCTACACCTTC.